Listed below are T cell receptor beta chains from one sample, sequenced in a study of post-analysis software for immune sequencing data. TCRdb analysed the PCR reads with MiXCR anew, one entry per CDR3 protein. This table has about 820,000 distinct CDR3 sequences, around 53% appearing once. The sequenced material came from blood. The receptors here all came from a girl aged 10-17 years with multiple sclerosis. CDR3s include the opening cysteine and the closing phenylalanine or tryptophan. D genes are given only for firm matches. Some rows have no size entry. The others give once, few or many, or a class for an expanded clone.

clone size: NA; D gene: NA; V gene: TRBV20-1; CDR3 length: 17; J gene: TRBJ2-5; CDR3 protein: CSAREPAGPQATQTQYF; CDR3 DNA: TGCAGTGCGAGAGAGCCGGCAGGGCCCCAAGCGACGCAGACCCAGTACTTC
clone size: NA; D gene: NA; V gene: TRBV6-1; CDR3 length: 12; J gene: TRBJ1-2; CDR3 protein: CASSSGGSGYTF; CDR3 DNA: TGTGCCAGCAGCTCGGGGGGCTCTGGCTACACCTTC
clone size: NA; D gene: NA; V gene: TRBV24-1; CDR3 length: 12; J gene: TRBJ1-1; CDR3 protein: CATSDNGREAFF; CDR3 DNA: TGTGCCACCAGTGATAACGGGCGTGAAGCTTTCTTT
clone size: NA; D gene: TRBD2; V gene: TRBV12-3/TRBV12-4; CDR3 length: 15; J gene: TRBJ2-1; CDR3 protein: CASSPSGSGYNEQFF; CDR3 DNA: TGTGCCAGCAGCCCTAGCGGGAGTGGGTACAATGAGCAGTTCTTC
clone size: NA; D gene: NA; V gene: TRBV29-1; CDR3 length: 12; J gene: TRBJ2-7; CDR3 protein: CSVRLGAYEQYF; CDR3 DNA: TGCAGCGTTCGACTGGGTGCCTACGAGCAGTACTTC
clone size: NA; D gene: NA; V gene: TRBV3-1; CDR3 length: 17; J gene: TRBJ2-6; CDR3 protein: CASSRAGHHSGANVLTF; CDR3 DNA: TGTGCCAGCAGCCGCGCCGGACACCACTCTGGGGCCAACGTCCTGACTTTC
clone size: NA; D gene: TRBD1; V gene: TRBV7-9; CDR3 length: 16; J gene: TRBJ2-7; CDR3 protein: CASSFPTGQSPYEQYF; CDR3 DNA: TGTGCCAGCAGCTTTCCGACAGGGCAGTCACCCTACGAGCAGTACTTC
clone size: NA; D gene: NA; V gene: TRBV27; CDR3 length: 15; J gene: TRBJ2-5; CDR3 protein: CASSTIRGLQETQYF; CDR3 DNA: TGTGCCAGCAGCACAATCCGGGGGCTCCAAGAGACCCAGTACTTC
clone size: few; D gene: NA; V gene: TRBV5-4; CDR3 length: 16; J gene: TRBJ2-4; CDR3 protein: CASSLAGKLAKNIQYF; CDR3 DNA: TGTGCCAGCAGCTTGGCCGGGAAACTAGCCAAAAACATTCAGTACTTC
clone size: NA; D gene: NA; V gene: TRBV27; CDR3 length: 13; J gene: TRBJ1-2; CDR3 protein: CASSFLAYGGYTF; CDR3 DNA: TGTGCCAGCAGTTTCTTAGCTTATGGGGGCTACACCTTC
clone size: few; D gene: NA; V gene: TRBV12-3/TRBV12-4; CDR3 length: 14; J gene: TRBJ2-6; CDR3 protein: CASTPFEGANVLTF; CDR3 DNA: TGTGCCAGCACCCCGTTTGAGGGGGCCAACGTCCTGACTTTC
clone size: NA; D gene: TRBD1; V gene: TRBV6-6; CDR3 length: 15; J gene: TRBJ2-4; CDR3 protein: CASSPRTGGRNIQYF; CDR3 DNA: TGTGCCAGCAGTCCGCGGACAGGGGGGAGAAACATTCAGTACTTC
clone size: NA; D gene: NA; V gene: TRBV5-1; CDR3 length: 15; J gene: TRBJ2-5; CDR3 protein: CASSLGGGGVETQYF; CDR3 DNA: TGCGCCAGCAGCTTGGGGGGCGGAGGAGTGGAGACCCAGTACTTC
clone size: NA; D gene: TRBD1; V gene: TRBV20-1; CDR3 length: 13; J gene: TRBJ2-4; CDR3 protein: CSASRDRKNIQYF; CDR3 DNA: TGCAGTGCTAGCCGGGACAGGAAAAACATTCAGTACTTC
clone size: NA; D gene: NA; V gene: TRBV6-1; CDR3 length: 13; J gene: TRBJ1-1; CDR3 protein: CASGTRSNTEAFF; CDR3 DNA: TGTGCCAGCGGTACCAGGAGTAACACTGAAGCTTTCTTT
clone size: NA; D gene: TRBD2; V gene: TRBV29-1; CDR3 length: 15; J gene: TRBJ2-3; CDR3 protein: CSVGGTSGSAQSQYF; CDR3 DNA: TGCAGCGTTGGGGGCACTAGCGGGAGTGCCCAATCGCAGTATTTT
clone size: few; D gene: TRBD2; V gene: TRBV6-5; CDR3 length: 15; J gene: TRBJ2-1; CDR3 protein: CASSATSGGVYEQFF; CDR3 DNA: TGTGCCAGCAGTGCAACTAGCGGGGGGGTATATGAGCAGTTCTTC
clone size: once; D gene: TRBD2; V gene: TRBV6-5; CDR3 length: 19; J gene: TRBJ2-4; CDR3 protein: CASSYSKGAGGPAKNIQYF; CDR3 DNA: TGTGCCAGCAGTTACTCGAAGGGTGCGGGAGGGCCTGCCAAAAACATTCAGTACTTC
clone size: NA; D gene: NA; V gene: TRBV20-1; CDR3 length: 21; J gene: TRBJ2-7; CDR3 protein: CSARDIKRGRGWDRNNLEQYF; CDR3 DNA: TGCAGTGCTAGAGATATAAAAAGAGGACGGGGCTGGGATCGAAACAATCTCGAGCAGTACTTC
clone size: NA; D gene: NA; V gene: TRBV5-4; CDR3 length: 15; J gene: TRBJ2-7; CDR3 protein: CASSLGGTPPYEQYF; CDR3 DNA: TGTGCCAGCAGCTTGGGTGGGACACCGCCCTACGAGCAGTACTTC
clone size: few; D gene: NA; V gene: TRBV27; CDR3 length: 20; J gene: TRBJ2-3; CDR3 protein: CASSSTRIRDTGHGTDTQYF; CDR3 DNA: TGTGCCAGCAGTTCGACCAGAATCCGGGACACCGGCCACGGCACAGATACGCAGTATTTT
clone size: NA; D gene: NA; V gene: TRBV18; CDR3 length: 15; J gene: TRBJ2-5; CDR3 protein: CASSPPGAGVETQYF; CDR3 DNA: TGTGCCAGCTCACCACCGGGGGCAGGGGTGGAGACCCAGTACTTC
clone size: NA; D gene: NA; V gene: TRBV12-3/TRBV12-4; CDR3 length: 13; J gene: TRBJ2-3; CDR3 protein: CASEPKRTDTQYF; CDR3 DNA: TGTGCCAGCGAGCCGAAGCGCACAGATACGCAGTATTTT
clone size: NA; D gene: TRBD1; V gene: TRBV7-9; CDR3 length: 15; J gene: TRBJ2-1; CDR3 protein: CASSQTGTSYNEQFF; CDR3 DNA: TGTGCCAGCAGCCAGACAGGGACCTCCTACAATGAGCAGTTCTTC